The source of this T cell receptor beta chain is a study of blood T cell repertoires in COVID-19. Study in general: The origin of the acute and convalescent COVID-19 samples was the United States, Italy and Spain.

Per the original methods: Amplification of reference gene primers was used by the study to estimate nucleated cell counts. Repertoires were generated with immunoSEQ multiplex PCR, while TCRdb's copy carries only in-frame clones and drops some. Clonal size and the V and J genes are those of that table, whereas D and trimming came from the DNA. The sample includes about 22,000 clones, around 83% of them seen just once. Trimming took off 4 bases at V and 0 bases at J, with 12 bases between the two ends. The CDR3 consists of 15 residues. CDR1 SGHTA and CDR2 FQGNSA come from the germline V gene. The sample taken for sequencing was peripheral blood. The source is an older man with acute or convalescent COVID-19. The chain has TRBV7-2 and TRBJ2-5; tentatively, D is TRBD2 (5 bases). CDR3 sequence: CASSWAGSDQETQYF. DNA for the CDR3: TGTGCCAGCAGCTGGGCGGGTAGCGACCAAGAGACCCAGTACTTC.